These 32 T cell receptor beta chains came from one sample sequenced in a study of blood T cell repertoires in COVID-19. Data came from immunoSEQ multiplex PCR; TCRdb stores just in-frame clones and leaves some out. The sample holds a few hundred thousand clones, about 90% seen once. The sample consisted of peripheral blood. The receptors here all came from a woman aged 30 to 39 with COVID-19, enrolled during active disease.

The rearrangement joins TRBV29-1 to TRBJ2-3; D is possibly TRBD2 (6 bases). The V end lost 6 bases, the J end lost 2 bases, and 15 bases lay between the germline ends. Germline CDR1 is SQVTM and CDR2 is ANQGSEA. The CDR3 runs to 14 residues. The CDR3 spells CSVAIGSPTDTQYF. As DNA, the CDR3 is TGCAGCGTCGCGATCGGGAGCCCCACAGATACGCAGTATTTT.

This clone was detected once. The chain employs TRBV28 and TRBJ2-7, with 7 bases fitting TRBD1. The germline V gene encodes CDR1 MDHEN and CDR2 SYDVKM. The CDR3 totals 15 residues. Trimming removed 9 bases from V and 4 bases from J; junction bases left unmatched: 15. CDR3 residues: CASRMTGMGSYEQYF. CDR3 bases: TGTGCCAGTCGGATGACAGGGATGGGCTCTTACGAGCAGTACTTC.

This chain connects TRBV30 to TRBJ1-2; weak D call: TRBD1 (6 bases). V dropped 0 bases and J dropped 8 bases, with 19 bases sitting between them. This CDR3 has 15 residues. Germline V lookup: CDR1 GTSNPN, CDR2 SVGIG (reference sequence). CDR3 sequence (DNA): TGTGCCTGGAGTGTACAACCAGGGGCCTCTGGGGGCTACACCTTC. Its translation is CAWSVQPGASGGYTF.

The chain couples TRBV30 to TRBJ2-7; 12 bases map to TRBD2. CDR3 size: 14 residues. Germline loops: CDR1 GTSNPN, CDR2 SVGIG (reference sequence). V lost 5 bases, J lost 7 bases, and 9 bases stayed unmatched. This CDR3 reads CAWRRLAGVGEQYF. Here the CDR3 DNA reads TGTGCCTGGCGCAGACTAGCGGGAGTTGGAGAGCAGTACTTC.

This clone was detected once. The V call is TRBV2, the J call TRBJ2-7; D is possibly TRBD2 (6 bases). Germline CDR1 reads SNHLY; CDR2 reads FYNNEI. V lost 7 bases, J lost 4 bases, and 8 bases lay in between. This CDR3 region has 11 residues. CDR3: CASTGAYEQYF. The CDR3 DNA is TGTGCCAGCACGGGAGCGTACGAGCAGTACTTC.

The rearrangement joins TRBV28 to TRBJ1-2, with TRBD1 identical over 7 bases. V gave up 4 bases and J gave up 8 bases; unmatched junction bases: 13. CDR1 MDHEN and CDR2 SYDVKM come from the germline V gene. CDR3 length equals 15 residues. The CDR3: CASSSFPRQGGGYTF. The CDR3 region has the DNA TGTGCCAGCAGTTCATTCCCCCGACAGGGCGGGGGCTACACCTTC.

This chain joins TRBV6-5 and TRBJ1-5; unclear D gene. The CDR3 sequence is 11 residues long. V lost 5 bases and J 6 bases, leaving 5 bases between the germline ends. CDR1 and CDR2 (germline): MNHEY, SVGAGI. The CDR3 spells CASSPFQPQHF. The CDR3 nucleotides read TGTGCCAGCAGTCCCTTTCAGCCCCAGCATTTT.

This clone was counted between two and nine times. The chain links TRBV5-3 to TRBJ2-1; 7 bases line up with TRBD1. TRBV5-3 is an ORF, with its function uncertain. Trimming took 2 bases from V and 6 from J; bases not matched to a gene: 2. The CDR3 covers 13 residues. CDR3: CARSLRGLNEQFF. For the CDR3, the DNA is TGTGCCAGAAGCTTAAGGGGGCTCAATGAGCAGTTCTTC.

The gene calls are TRBV29-1 and TRBJ2-2; 10 bases line up with TRBD1. Trimming cost V 7 bases and J 6 bases; bases outside gene matches: 2. This CDR3 contains 12 residues. Germline lookup yields CDR1 SQVTM and CDR2 ANQGSEA. CDR3 in amino acids: CSGGQGPGELFF. The CDR3 nucleotides are TGCAGCGGGGGACAGGGGCCCGGGGAGCTGTTTTTT.

The chain combines TRBV5-5 with TRBJ1-5; 7 bases match TRBD1. Germline V gene data show CDR1 as SGHKS and CDR2 as YYEKEE (reference sequence). The CDR3 is made up of 14 amino acids. With 1 base clipped from V and 5 bases from J, the junction kept 3 bases outside the gene matches. CDR3 DNA: TGTGCCAGCAGCTTGCGGCAGGGGGATCAGCCCCAGCATTTT. Protein: CASSLRQGDQPQHF.

The chain recombines TRBV5-4 with TRBJ1-2; D might be TRBD1 (6 bases). CDR3 length: 15 residues. Trimming took off 4 bases at V and 2 bases at J, with 15 bases between the two ends. CDR1 is SGHNT, CDR2 YYREEE, per germline (reference sequence). CDR3 sequence: CASSRRGAENYGYTF. The CDR3 nucleotides read TGTGCCAGCAGCCGGCGGGGGGCGGAAAACTATGGCTACACCTTC.

The rearrangement links TRBV5-4 to TRBJ2-1; 12 bases agree with TRBD2. Germline-derived CDR1 and CDR2 are SGHNT and YYREEE (reference sequence). The CDR3 has 14 amino acids. The junction had 3 bases not matched to a gene; V was cut back by 4 bases and J by 7 bases. CDR3 region: CASSRTSGKNEQFF. CDR3 DNA: TGTGCCAGCAGCCGGACTAGCGGGAAAAATGAGCAGTTCTTC.

The table lists this clone with a few counts. The rearrangement joins TRBV11-2 to TRBJ2-6; 8 bases match TRBD1. The CDR3 runs to 19 residues. The trim removed 3 bases at V and 0 bases at J, leaving 10 bases unmatched. Germline V lookup: CDR1 SGHAT, CDR2 FQNNGV. The DNA for the CDR3 is TGTGCCAGCAGCTTCTCCGGGACAGGAAGGCTCTCTGGGGCCAACGTCCTGACTTTC. It encodes CASSFSGTGRLSGANVLTF. The complete variable domain, with remaining parts taken from reference TRBV11-2 and TRBJ2-6, reads EAGVAQSPRYKIIEKRQSVAFWCNPISGHATLYWYQQILGQGPKLLIQFQNNGVVDDSQLPKDRFSAERLKGVDSTLKIQPAKLEDSAVYLCASSFSGTGRLSGANVLTFGAGSRLTVL.

The V call is TRBV29-1, the J call TRBJ2-1; TRBD2 is a possible D gene (5 bases). Per germline, CDR1 SQVTM and CDR2 ANQGSEA. Trimming stripped 7 bases from V and 10 bases from J, with 14 bases between. This CDR3 is built from 11 residues. CDR3 sequence reads: CSARRGEEQFF. The DNA for the CDR3 is TGCAGCGCTCGCCGGGGAGAAGAGCAGTTCTTC.

The V call is TRBV5-1, the J call TRBJ2-2; 8 nucleotides line up with TRBD2. Germline CDR1 and CDR2: SGHRS and YFSETQ. CDR3 length: 15 amino acids. V trimming: 2 bases; J trimming: 4 bases; junction bases outside the gene matches: 4. DNA of the CDR3: TGCGCCAGCAGCTTTACTAGCGGTCTCACCGGGGAGCTGTTTTTT. It codes for CASSFTSGLTGELFF.

The V call is TRBV15, the J call TRBJ1-5; D unresolved. V was shortened by 3 bases and J by 2 bases, with 17 bases between the two germline ends. The CDR3 loop spans 17 amino acids. The germline CDR1 and CDR2 sequences are LNHNV and YYDKDF (reference sequence). The chain's CDR3 is CATSSAQAPWRNQPQHF. The CDR3 bases are TGTGCCACCAGCAGCGCCCAGGCCCCTTGGCGCAATCAGCCCCAGCATTTT.

The V and J genes are TRBV24-1 and TRBJ1-5, with 9 bases aligning to TRBD1. Germline loops: CDR1 KGHDR, CDR2 SFDVKD. Germline trimming cut 4 bases from V and 4 bases from J; bases unmatched to any gene: 4. The CDR3 length is 15 residues. CDR3 sequence (DNA): TGTGCCACCAGTGACAGGACAGGGGTGAATCAGCCCCAGCATTTT. Amino acid sequence: CATSDRTGVNQPQHF.

The sample holds a few counts of this clone. The genes are TRBV28 and TRBJ1-3, with D hard to call. The CDR3 covers 13 residues. V lost 8 bases, J lost 5 bases, and 13 bases lay in between. The germline V gene has CDR1 MDHEN and CDR2 SYDVKM. The CDR3 loop reads CASSPTNRNTIYF. The CDR3 nucleotides are TGTGCCAGCTCCCCTACGAACCGAAACACCATATATTTT. Looking up the rest from reference TRBV28 and TRBJ1-3 gives the full variable domain: DVKVTQSSRYLVKRTGEKVFLECVQDMDHENMFWYRQDPGLGLRLIYFSYDVKMKEKGDIPEGYSVSREKKERFSLILESASTNQTSMYLCASSPTNRNTIYFGEGSWLTVV.

The chain couples TRBV5-5 to TRBJ1-4, with unresolved D. This CDR3 is built from 13 residues. Germline V gives CDR1 SGHKS, CDR2 YYEKEE (reference sequence). V was trimmed by 0 bases and J by 9 bases, leaving 9 bases between them. CDR3 nucleotide sequence: TGTGCCAGCAGCTTGGGCGGCGAGAAAAAACTGTTTTTT. This translates into CASSLGGEKKLFF.

The rearrangement joins TRBV27 to TRBJ2-7; TRBD1 agrees at 11 bases. Per the germline V gene, CDR1 is MNHEY and CDR2 is SMNVEV (reference sequence). J gave up 5 bases and V 5 bases, and 14 bases lay outside the gene matches. The CDR3 has 17 residues. CDR3: CASSPGQGAYLAHEQYF. The CDR3 DNA is TGTGCCAGCAGTCCAGGACAGGGGGCTTACTTAGCCCACGAGCAGTACTTC.

The chain uses TRBV18 and TRBJ1-1; D is unclear. Trimming left V 3 bases short and J 11 bases short, with 13 bases between. The CDR3 length is 12 residues. Germline V gene sequence: CDR1 KGHSH, CDR2 LQKENI. CDR3 nucleotides: TGTGCCAGCTCACCTGACACCTTTGTGGCTTTCTTT. Residues: CASSPDTFVAFF.

This chain uses TRBV6-5 with TRBJ1-1; D possibly corresponds to TRBD1 (5 bases). CDR3 length equals 15 residues. CDR1 and CDR2 (germline): MNHEY, SVGAGI. Between the trimmed V and J ends, which lost 5 bases and 1 base, there was a span of 14 bases. CDR3 protein: CASSRQDTPNTEAFF. DNA of the CDR3: TGTGCCAGCAGTAGGCAGGACACTCCGAACACTGAAGCTTTCTTT.

This clone was counted once. The chain carries TRBV20-1 and TRBJ1-5; unclear D gene. Deletions cut 3 bases from V and 0 bases from J, with 12 bases between. Germline values: CDR1 DFQATT, CDR2 SNEGSKA (reference sequence). The CDR3 covers 15 residues. The DNA of the CDR3 is TGCAGTGCTAGTGCCAGGCCTTATAGCAATCAGCCCCAGCATTTT. Protein: CSASARPYSNQPQHF.

The genes are TRBV6-2 or TRBV6-3 and TRBJ2-3; D perhaps matches TRBD2 (6 bases). Germline CDR1 is MNHEY and CDR2 is SVGEGT. V was clipped by 5 bases and J by 4 bases, with 16 bases between them. This CDR3 contains 15 residues. The CDR3 spells CASSQLASPADTQYF. CDR3 sequence (DNA): TGTGCCAGCAGTCAGCTAGCGTCCCCCGCAGATACGCAGTATTTT.

The rearrangement links TRBV4-3 to TRBJ2-7, with 8 bases aligning to TRBD1. Germline CDR1 and CDR2: LGHNA and YSLEER. The J segment lost 4 bases and the V segment lost 0 bases, leaving 5 bases of the junction unmatched. CDR3 size: 15 residues. CDR3 loop: CASSQDWQGAYEQYF. As DNA, the CDR3 is TGCGCCAGCAGCCAAGATTGGCAGGGGGCTTACGAGCAGTACTTC.

In DNA, the CDR3 is TGTGCCAGCAGCCTCGGACAGATCAATGAGCAGTTCTTC. Translation: CASSLGQINEQFF. This chain joins TRBV9 and TRBJ2-1; possible D gene TRBD1, 6 bases. The CDR3 runs to 13 residues. Trimming pared 4 bases from V and 6 bases from J, leaving 11 bases between. Germline V gene data show CDR1 as SGDLS and CDR2 as YYNGEE.

The genes are TRBV7-8 and TRBJ2-7; TRBD1 matches 9 bases. Germline CDR1 and CDR2: SGHVS and FQNEAQ. J was trimmed by 5 bases and V by 2 bases; bases with no gene match: 7. The CDR3 runs 15 residues. CDR3 in amino acids: CASSLTGQGFHEQYF. Written as DNA, the CDR3 is TGTGCCAGCAGCTTAACGGGACAGGGATTCCACGAGCAGTACTTC. The full variable domain, with the rest looked up from reference TRBV7-8 and TRBJ2-7, is GAGVSQSPRYKVAKRGQDVALRCDPISGHVSLFWYQQALGQGPEFLTYFQNEAQLDKSGLPSDRFFAERPEGSVSTLKIQRTQQEDSAVYLCASSLTGQGFHEQYFGPGTRLTVT.

In the case of this clone: Within the sample, other DNA sequences also encode this same CDR3. The chain recombines TRBV6-1 with TRBJ1-5; perhaps TRBD1 as D (5 bases). The CDR3 consists of 14 residues. V was trimmed by 3 bases and J by 6 bases, leaving 12 bases between them. The germline CDR1 and CDR2 sequences are MNHNS and SASEGT. The CDR3 loop is CASSDTGGRQPQHF. For the CDR3, the DNA is TGTGCCAGCAGTGACACGGGGGGTCGTCAGCCCCAGCATTTT.

The chain couples TRBV6-5 to TRBJ2-7, with 10 bases matching TRBD2. This CDR3 is 15 amino acids long. Germline V lookup: CDR1 MNHEY, CDR2 SVGAGI. V shed 6 bases, J shed 0 bases, and the junction held 5 bases outside the gene matches. Here the CDR3 reads CASSLTSGVSYEQYF. Written as DNA, the CDR3 is TGTGCCAGCAGCCTTACTAGCGGGGTCTCCTACGAGCAGTACTTC.

The chain is built from TRBV25-1 and TRBJ2-7, with D perhaps TRBD2 (6 bases). This CDR3 is 14 amino acids long. Deletions cut 8 bases from V and 0 bases from J, with 14 bases between. Germline V gene sequence: CDR1 MGHDK, CDR2 SYGVNS. The DNA for the CDR3 is TGTGCCAGCCTACCTGCCGGGAGCTCCTACGAGCAGTACTTC. This gives the protein CASLPAGSSYEQYF.

This clone was observed a single time. The chain employs TRBV5-5 and TRBJ1-4, with 9 bases lining up with TRBD1. The length of the CDR3 is 13 residues. Trimming took 5 bases from V and 6 from J; bases not matched to a gene: 2. Germline CDR1 SGHKS, CDR2 YYEKEE (reference sequence). DNA for the CDR3: TGTGCCAGCAGTCGGGACAGGGATGAAAAACTGTTTTTT. Translating it yields CASSRDRDEKLFF.

The CDR3 DNA follows: TGTGCCAGCAGTGGATCCATAGTCTCTGGAAACACCATATATTTT. It codes for CASSGSIVSGNTIYF. The gene calls are TRBV2 and TRBJ1-3; D not certain. Trimming took 4 bases from V and 0 from J, leaving 10 bases between them. In germline, CDR1 is SNHLY, CDR2 FYNNEI. This CDR3 contains 15 residues.